A single sample is the source of the 30 T cell receptor beta chains below, sequenced in a study of cytomegalovirus exposure and HLA in healthy donors. It was with 60 Vbeta and 13 Jbeta primers that the PCR ran. Measured with immunoSEQ multiplex PCR; TCRdb has only the in-frame clones, and not every one. The sample lists 70,000 to 95,000 clones, 75% to 85% seen once, with approximately 2% in the top ten. Sequencing used PBMCs. The source of these receptors is a man aged 18 to 29 in good health and CMV-seronegative.

V usage is TRBV7-2 and J usage is TRBJ1-6; weak D call: TRBD1 (5 bases). V lost 6 bases and J lost 7, with 13 bases in between. Germline V lookup: CDR1 SGHTA, CDR2 FQGNSA. CDR3 length: 14 residues. CDR3 residues: CASRPAGGNSPLHF. CDR3 bases: TGTGCCAGCAGGCCAGCGGGGGGAAATTCACCCCTCCACTTT.

DNA of the CDR3: TGCGCCAGCAGCCAAGGGCCCTGGACAGGGAATGGCTACACCTTC. Protein product: CASSQGPWTGNGYTF. J is TRBJ1-2 and V is TRBV4-1; 8 positions match TRBD1. Germline values: CDR1 MGHRA, CDR2 YSYEKL. With V trimmed by 1 base and J by 6 bases, 7 bases remained unmatched. This CDR3 is 15 amino acids long.

This clone was observed a handful of times. The chain is built from TRBV9 and TRBJ2-7; D may be TRBD1 (6 bases). The length of the CDR3 is 16 residues. Germline V gene lookup returns CDR1 SGDLS and CDR2 YYNGEE. The V end lost 3 bases, the J end lost 3 bases, and 19 bases lay between the germline ends. The CDR3 DNA follows: TGTGCCAGCAGCGACCGACCGGGACATCAGATCTACGAGCAGTACTTC. The encoded protein is CASSDRPGHQIYEQYF.

V and J are TRBV6-6 and TRBJ1-5; 8 nucleotides match TRBD1. The germline gives CDR1 MNHNY, CDR2 SVGAGI (reference sequence). V was clipped by 2 bases and J by 2 bases; unmatched bases: 2. This CDR3 region has 15 residues. The CDR3 reads CASSYDRGGNQPQHF. Here the CDR3 DNA reads TGTGCCAGCAGTTACGACAGGGGAGGCAATCAGCCCCAGCATTTT.

This sequence joins TRBV7-8 and TRBJ2-5, with D tentatively TRBD1 (6 bases). Germline CDR1 is SGHVS and CDR2 is FQNEAQ. V gave up 6 bases and J gave up 4 bases, with 15 bases separating them. This CDR3 region has 14 residues. The CDR3 coding sequence is TGTGCCAGCAGGCTGACAGGACACTTAGAGACCCAGTACTTC. It yields the protein CASRLTGHLETQYF. Using reference TRBV7-8 and TRBJ2-5 for the parts outside the CDR3, the full variable domain is GAGVSQSPRYKVAKRGQDVALRCDPISGHVSLFWYQQALGQGPEFLTYFQNEAQLDKSGLPSDRFFAERPEGSVSTLKIQRTQQEDSAVYLCASRLTGHLETQYFGPGTRLLVL.

V usage is TRBV5-1 and J usage is TRBJ2-1; 11 nucleotides agree with TRBD2. The V and J ends lost 0 bases and 0 bases, in that order; junction bases with no gene match: 5. The germline V gene encodes CDR1 SGHRS and CDR2 YFSETQ. The CDR3 has 18 amino acids. The CDR3 loop reads CASSLDLAGGPSYNEQFF. The DNA for the CDR3 is TGCGCCAGCAGCTTGGATCTAGCGGGGGGCCCCTCCTACAATGAGCAGTTCTTC.

The rearrangement links TRBV9 to TRBJ2-7; weak D call: TRBD2 (6 bases). CDR1 is SGDLS, CDR2 YYNGEE, per germline. CDR3 length: 14 residues. Between the trimmed V and J ends, which lost 1 base and 3 bases, there was a span of 11 bases. CDR3 amino acids: CASSVSGTHYEQYF. The CDR3 coding sequence is TGTGCCAGCAGCGTATCTGGGACTCACTACGAGCAGTACTTC.

The V and J genes are TRBV5-1 and TRBJ2-5; a possible D gene is TRBD1 (6 bases). The germline V and J ends were trimmed by 2 bases and 3 bases, with 8 bases remaining between them. CDR1 and CDR2 (germline): SGHRS, YFSETQ. The CDR3 covers 13 residues. In DNA form, the CDR3 reads TGCGCCAGCAGCTTTGCAGGGGAAGAGACCCAGTACTTC. Translation: CASSFAGEETQYF.

The rearrangement links TRBV5-1 to TRBJ2-5; a weak D match, TRBD1 (8 bases). The V gene's germline CDR1 is SGHRS and CDR2 YFSETQ. Trimming cost V 1 base and J 4 bases, with 14 bases left between them. This CDR3 spans 15 amino acids. The CDR3 reads CASSLYRGGGETQYF. CDR3 DNA: TGCGCCAGCAGCTTGTACAGGGGGGGAGGAGAGACCCAGTACTTC.

This chain connects TRBV7-9 to TRBJ2-4, with 13 positions matching TRBD2. This CDR3 has 16 amino acids. Trimming cost V 5 bases and J 4 bases; bases outside gene matches: 5. CDR1 is SEHNR and CDR2 is FQNEAQ in the germline V gene (reference sequence). CDR3 amino acids: CASSQELAGGKNIQYF. DNA of the CDR3: TGTGCCAGCAGCCAGGAACTAGCGGGGGGGAAAAACATTCAGTACTTC.

The chain's CDR3 is CASSSRQLAGGQETQYF. For the CDR3, the DNA is TGCGCCAGCAGCTCGCGCCAACTAGCGGGGGGCCAAGAGACCCAGTACTTC. The chain has TRBV4-1 and TRBJ2-5; 12 bases are a match to TRBD2. Germline values: CDR1 MGHRA, CDR2 YSYEKL. Trimming at V came to 5 bases and at J to 1 base, leaving 8 bases not matched to a gene. CDR3 length: 17 amino acids.

The J gene is TRBJ1-6, the V gene TRBV11-3; tentative D call: TRBD1 (6 bases). Per germline, CDR1 SGHNT and CDR2 YENEEA. Deletions cut 5 bases from V and 7 bases from J, with 12 bases between. This CDR3 contains 14 residues. CDR3 DNA sequence: TGTGCCAGCAGCCAACAGGGCGTAAATTCACCCCTCCACTTT. Encoded protein: CASSQQGVNSPLHF.

This chain connects TRBV10-3 to TRBJ1-6; perhaps TRBD1 as D (6 bases). From germline, CDR1 is ENHRY and CDR2 SYGVKD. V shed 4 bases and J shed 5 bases, with 21 bases lying between them. The CDR3 extends over 18 amino acids. Written as DNA, the CDR3 is TGTGCCATCAGTGTCTGGGACAACGACTTCCAAAATAATTCACCCCTCCACTTT. Amino acids: CAISVWDNDFQNNSPLHF.

This clone has just a few counts. The CDR3 coding sequence is TGTGCCAGCAGTGAAACCGGGACAGGGGGTGAAAAACTGTTTTTT. It encodes CASSETGTGGEKLFF. This rearrangement joins TRBV2 to TRBJ1-4, with 11 bases identical to TRBD1. The CDR3 consists of 15 residues. Germline V gives CDR1 SNHLY, CDR2 FYNNEI. After removal of 2 bases from V and 7 bases from J, the junction contained 3 bases not matched to a gene.

The rearrangement links TRBV5-4 to TRBJ1-1; D is uncertain. Trimming stripped 6 bases from V and 3 bases from J, with 15 bases between. CDR1 and CDR2 from the germline V gene are SGHNT and YYREEE (reference sequence). This CDR3 has 14 residues. CDR3 protein: CASTSRRGDTEAFF. As DNA, the CDR3 is TGTGCCAGCACCTCCAGGCGGGGAGACACTGAAGCTTTCTTT. Full variable domain (rest looked up from reference TRBV5-4 and TRBJ1-1): ETGVTQSPTHLIKTRGQQVTLRCSSQSGHNTVSWYQQALGQGPQFIFQYYREEENGRGNFPPRFSGLQFPNYSSELNVNALELDDSALYLCASTSRRGDTEAFFGQGTRLTVV.

This chain joins TRBV4-2 and TRBJ1-2, with 9 bases aligning to TRBD1. Germline V CDR1 and CDR2: LGHNA, YNFKEQ. CDR3 length equals 17 residues. The J segment lost 0 bases and the V segment lost 0 bases, leaving 5 bases of the junction unmatched. CDR3 sequence: CASSQDWDREANYGYTF. In DNA form, the CDR3 reads TGTGCCAGCAGCCAAGATTGGGACAGGGAAGCTAACTATGGCTACACCTTC.

The chain employs TRBV19 and TRBJ1-5; TRBD1 aligns across 9 bases. V dropped 6 bases and J dropped 11; count of bases not matched to a gene: 5. Per the germline V gene, CDR1 is LNHDA and CDR2 is SQIVND (reference sequence). This CDR3 region has 12 residues. CDR3 sequence: CASRGQGRSQHF. The CDR3 region has the DNA TGTGCCAGTAGGGGACAGGGAAGGTCCCAGCATTTT.

This chain uses TRBV2 with TRBJ1-5, with D tentatively TRBD1 (6 bases). This CDR3 spans 13 amino acids. Trimming removed 8 bases from V and 6 bases from J, with 14 bases in between. Germline assignment: CDR1 SNHLY and CDR2 FYNNEI. In DNA form, the CDR3 reads TGTGCCAGCGTAGGGGGGGACGCTCAGCCCCAGCATTTT. Translating gives CASVGGDAQPQHF.

The V call is TRBV6-5, the J call TRBJ1-1; tentatively, D is TRBD1 (6 bases). Trimming took 3 bases from V and 1 from J, leaving 15 bases between them. Germline CDR1 and CDR2: MNHEY and SVGAGI. CDR3 size: 16 residues. CDR3 nucleotide sequence: TGTGCCAGCAGTTATATTACTGGGGGCCAGAACACTGAAGCTTTCTTT. Translation: CASSYITGGQNTEAFF.

V and J are TRBV6-6 and TRBJ2-1; D is undetermined. CDR3 length equals 13 residues. Between the trimmed V and J ends, which lost 6 bases and 5 bases, there was a span of 11 bases. Germline loops: CDR1 MNHNY, CDR2 SVGAGI (reference sequence). CDR3 sequence (DNA): TGTGCCAGCAGCCAACAATATGACAATGAGCAGTTCTTC. It is translated as CASSQQYDNEQFF.

This chain links TRBV5-1 with TRBJ1-4, with 9 nucleotides matching TRBD1. From germline, CDR1 is SGHRS and CDR2 YFSETQ. The CDR3 runs 18 residues. The trim removed 4 bases at V and 5 bases at J, leaving 15 bases unmatched. In DNA form, the CDR3 reads TGCGCCAGCAGCCGTATTACTATCGGACAGGGGAGGAATGAAAAACTGTTTTTT. It is translated as CASSRITIGQGRNEKLFF.

V and J are TRBV19 and TRBJ1-6; weak D call: TRBD1 (6 bases). The germline V gene has CDR1 LNHDA and CDR2 SQIVND (reference sequence). Trimming shortened V by 6 bases and J by 8 bases, and 17 bases separated the two germline ends. The length of the CDR3 is 15 residues. The chain's CDR3 is CASRPPWGGDSPLHF. In DNA, the CDR3 is TGTGCCAGTAGGCCCCCCTGGGGGGGCGATTCACCCCTCCACTTT. Full variable domain (remainder filled in from reference TRBV19 and TRBJ1-6): DGGITQSPKYLFRKEGQNVTLSCEQNLNHDAMYWYRQDPGQGLRLIYYSQIVNDFQKGDIAEGYSVSREKKESFPLTVTSAQKNPTAFYLCASRPPWGGDSPLHFGNGTRLTVT.

V gene TRBV30 combines with J gene TRBJ2-6, with D tentatively TRBD2 (6 bases). CDR3 length: 15 amino acids. V lost 2 bases and J 0 bases, leaving 8 bases between the germline ends. CDR1 and CDR2 from the germline V gene are GTSNPN and SVGIG (reference sequence). CDR3 sequence: CAWSSGPSGANVLTF. Here the CDR3 DNA reads TGTGCCTGGAGTAGCGGGCCCTCTGGGGCCAACGTCCTGACTTTC.

This clone came up once. The V call is TRBV6-5, the J call TRBJ1-6; D perhaps matches TRBD1 (6 bases). Trimming removed 6 bases at V and 6 bases at J, with 15 bases between. The CDR3 extends over 15 amino acids. Germline CDR1 and CDR2: MNHEY and SVGAGI. Here the CDR3 DNA reads TGTGCCAGCAGAAAACAGGGACCAAGTAATTCACCCCTCCACTTT. It translates to CASRKQGPSNSPLHF.

The rearrangement joins TRBV29-1 to TRBJ1-5; TRBD1 matches at 8 bases. Germline V gives CDR1 SQVTM, CDR2 ANQGSEA. V lost 7 bases and J lost 7; bases outside the gene matches: 6. The length of the CDR3 is 12 residues. The CDR3 DNA sequence: TGCAGCGCTTCGACAGGGGCACAGCCCCAGCATTTT. Its translation is CSASTGAQPQHF.

This clone showed up just a few times. The genes are TRBV7-8 and TRBJ1-1, with a tentative D call TRBD1 (5 bases). Germline loops: CDR1 SGHVS, CDR2 FQNEAQ. The CDR3 runs 16 residues. V lost 3 bases, J lost 6 bases, and 20 bases lay in between. The DNA of the CDR3 is TGTGCCAGCAGCTTGGGCCCGGGAGGGGCGACCGCTGAAGCTTTCTTT. Its protein product is CASSLGPGGATAEAFF.

V gene TRBV27 combines with J gene TRBJ1-4; D call uncertain. Germline assignment: CDR1 MNHEY and CDR2 SMNVEV (reference sequence). V lost 3 bases and J 6 bases, leaving 8 bases between the germline ends. The length of the CDR3 is 13 residues. In nucleotides, the CDR3 is TGTGCCAGCAGTTTTGAGGGAGATGAAAAACTGTTTTTT. This translates into CASSFEGDEKLFF.

This clone was seen a single time. J is TRBJ2-2 and V is TRBV5-1; 9 nucleotides agree with TRBD1. Germline V CDR1 and CDR2: SGHRS, YFSETQ. V shed 3 bases, J shed 5 bases, and the junction held 8 bases outside the gene matches. This CDR3 has 16 amino acids. The chain's CDR3 is CASSSIPGQGTGELFF. CDR3 nucleotides: TGCGCCAGCAGCTCCATACCGGGACAGGGAACCGGGGAGCTGTTTTTT.

The chain couples TRBV6-6 to TRBJ2-1; D might be TRBD1 (6 bases). CDR1 is MNHNY, CDR2 SVGAGI, per germline (reference sequence). This CDR3 contains 12 residues. Trimming removed 6 bases from V and 7 bases from J, with 10 bases in between. CDR3 protein: CASSPTGNEQFF. The CDR3 DNA follows: TGTGCCAGCAGCCCTACAGGGAATGAGCAGTTCTTC.

The chain links TRBV7-9 to TRBJ2-3; TRBD2 aligns across 8 bases. V was pared by 1 base and J by 3 bases, with 6 bases of the junction left unmatched. CDR1 and CDR2 (germline): SEHNR, FQNEAQ (reference sequence). This CDR3 region has 16 residues. The CDR3 spells CASSLVTGGPTDTQYF. In DNA form, the CDR3 reads TGTGCCAGCAGCTTAGTGACGGGGGGGCCGACAGATACGCAGTATTTT. Variable domain in full (rest from reference TRBV7-9 and TRBJ2-3): DTGVSQNPRHKITKRGQNVTFRCDPISEHNRLYWYRQTLGQGPEFLTYFQNEAQLEKSRLLSDRFSAERPKGSFSTLEIQRTEQGDSAMYLCASSLVTGGPTDTQYFGPGTRLTVL.